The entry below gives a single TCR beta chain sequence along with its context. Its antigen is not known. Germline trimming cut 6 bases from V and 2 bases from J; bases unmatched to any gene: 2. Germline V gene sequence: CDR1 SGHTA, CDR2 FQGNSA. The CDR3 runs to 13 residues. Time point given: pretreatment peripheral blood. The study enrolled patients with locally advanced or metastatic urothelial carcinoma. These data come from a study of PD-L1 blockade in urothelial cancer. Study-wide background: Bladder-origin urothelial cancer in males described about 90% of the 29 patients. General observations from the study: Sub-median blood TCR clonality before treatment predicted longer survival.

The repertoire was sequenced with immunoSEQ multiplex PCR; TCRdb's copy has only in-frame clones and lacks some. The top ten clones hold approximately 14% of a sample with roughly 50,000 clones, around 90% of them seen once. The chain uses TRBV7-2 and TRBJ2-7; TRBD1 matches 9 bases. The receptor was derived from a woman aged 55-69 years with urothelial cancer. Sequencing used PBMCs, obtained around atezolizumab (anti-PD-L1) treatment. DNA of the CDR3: TGTGCCAGCAGAAGGGACAGGGCCTACGAGCAGTACTTC. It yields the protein CASRRDRAYEQYF.